Listed below are T cell receptor beta chains from one sample, sequenced in a study of cytomegalovirus exposure and HLA in healthy donors. Sequencing was performed with immunoSEQ multiplex PCR; in TCRdb, only in-frame clones are kept and a portion is missing. This table holds 100,000 to 150,000 clones, 70% to 85% found once. The sample comprised PBMCs. The source of these receptors is a woman in her forties or fifties in good health and CMV-seronegative. Each CDR3 is given with its conserved first and last residue. Each record gives: V gene, clone size, D gene, J gene, CDR3 DNA, CDR3 protein. A D gene is named only where the DNA matches it firmly. Size tells how often a clone was seen (once, few, many) or the class of an expanded clone, and some rows leave it out.

TRBV7-9,once,.,TRBJ1-4,TGTGCCAGCAGCTTAGGGCTAGGAACACTACTGTTTTTT,CASSLGLGTLLFF
TRBV7-9,.,.,TRBJ2-5,TGTTCCAGCAGCTCCGACGGGTATCAAGAGACCCAGTACTTC,CSSSSDGYQETQYF
TRBV2,.,.,TRBJ1-1,TGTGCCACCCCGCCGGACCAGGGAACTGAAGCTTTCTTT,CATPPDQGTEAFF
TRBV6-6,few,TRBD1,TRBJ2-7,TGTGCCAGCAGTTACGCGGGACAGGGCTACGAGCAGTACTTC,CASSYAGQGYEQYF
TRBV6-5,.,TRBD1,TRBJ2-7,TGTGCCAGCAGTCGGACAGGGTACGAGCAGTACTTC,CASSRTGYEQYF
TRBV30,.,.,TRBJ2-3,TGTGCCTGGAGTGTGGGGGGTTCGGCAGATACGCAGTATTTT,CAWSVGGSADTQYF
TRBV18,.,TRBD2,TRBJ2-3,TGTGCCAGCTCATCAGGGACTAGCGGGAGTGGTGATACGCAGTATTTT,CASSSGTSGSGDTQYF
TRBV27,.,.,TRBJ1-1,TGTGCCGGCAGTTGGAGGGGCGGGACGAACACTGAAGCTTTCTTT,CAGSWRGGTNTEAFF
TRBV30,.,.,TRBJ2-1,TGTGCCTGGGCGGTAGGGTTGACAGTCAATGAGCAGTTCTTC,CAWAVGLTVNEQFF
TRBV4-2,.,TRBD1,TRBJ2-7,TGTGCCAGCAGCTCAGGACAGGGTGACTCCTACGAGCAGTACTTC,CASSSGQGDSYEQYF
TRBV5-1,few,TRBD2,TRBJ2-1,TGCGCCAGCAGCTTGGCTCCGGGACTAGACGGCAATGAGCAGTTCTTC,CASSLAPGLDGNEQFF
TRBV7-3,.,.,TRBJ2-7,TGTGCCAGCAGTCCTACCAGCGGTCCCTACGAGCAGTACTTC,CASSPTSGPYEQYF
TRBV27,.,.,TRBJ2-3,TGTGCCAGCAGTTTTGGTCCGATGGAGGGGGCCGGATTAGATACGCAGTATTTT,CASSFGPMEGAGLDTQYF
TRBV20-1,.,.,TRBJ2-1,TGCAGTTCGACAGCTTACAATGAGCAGTTCTTC,CSSTAYNEQFF
TRBV19,.,.,TRBJ2-7,TGTGCCAGTAGGAATCTCGCGAGCTACGAGCAGTACTTC,CASRNLASYEQYF
TRBV7-9,.,.,TRBJ1-1,TGTTCCAGCAGCCTACGAAGGGACAAAGCTTTCTTT,CSSSLRRDKAFF
TRBV28,.,.,TRBJ2-7,TGTGCCAGCAGTTTAATGAGGACAGTCTCCTACGAGCAGTACTTC,CASSLMRTVSYEQYF